Below are 20 T cell receptor beta chains sequenced from a single sample in a study of Ad26.COV2.S vaccination and SARS-CoV-2 variants. The data were produced by immunoSEQ multiplex PCR, yet TCRdb's version contains in-frame clones alone and is incomplete. The sample lists 350,000 to 450,000 clones, around 90% occurring once. The source material was peripheral blood, sampled after recovery from COVID-19. The receptors originated from a human donor who had recovered from COVID-19.

The J gene is TRBJ1-3, the V gene TRBV12-3 or TRBV12-4; D gene unclear. Trimming took off 8 bases at V and 4 bases at J, with 9 bases between the two ends. The CDR3 covers 12 residues. DNA of the CDR3: TGTGCCAGCCTGCGTGGGGGAAACACCATATATTTT. This gives the protein CASLRGGNTIYF.

The rearrangement joins TRBV18 to TRBJ2-7; 7 nucleotides line up with TRBD1. The germline CDR1 and CDR2 sequences are KGHSH and LQKENI. The CDR3 spans 14 residues. Trimming cost V 0 bases and J 5 bases; bases outside gene matches: 4. CDR3 sequence reads: CASSPPAGGHEQYF. The CDR3 nucleotides read TGTGCCAGCTCACCACCGGCAGGGGGACACGAGCAGTACTTC. Based on the CDR3 plus reference TRBV18 and TRBJ2-7, the full variable domain is NAGVMQNPRHLVRRRGQEARLRCSPMKGHSHVYWYRQLPEEGLKFMVYLQKENIIDESGMPKERFSAEFPKEGPSILRIQQVVRGDSAAYFCASSPPAGGHEQYFGPGTRLTVT.

The CDR3 bases are TGTGCCAGCAGTTATAAACGAAAGGGTACTGAAGCTTTCTTT. This encodes CASSYKRKGTEAFF. The chain links TRBV6-5 to TRBJ1-1; D ambiguous. This CDR3 comprises 14 residues. The V gene's germline CDR1 is MNHEY and CDR2 SVGAGI. Trimming left V 3 bases short and J 5 bases short, with 13 bases between.

The chain recombines TRBV27 with TRBJ2-3; the D gene is possibly TRBD2 (6 bases). The V end lost 6 bases, the J end lost 2 bases, and 18 bases lay between the germline ends. This CDR3 contains 16 residues. The germline V gene has CDR1 MNHEY and CDR2 SMNVEV (reference sequence). The CDR3 is CASRRTGTRNTDTQYF. The CDR3 DNA sequence: TGTGCCAGCAGAAGAACCGGGACTCGCAACACAGATACGCAGTATTTT.

The rearrangement uses TRBV3-1 (or the pseudogene TRBV3-2) and TRBJ2-2; D might be TRBD1 (6 bases). The germline V gene encodes CDR1 LGHDT and CDR2 YNNKEL (reference sequence). CDR3 length: 14 amino acids. V shed 6 bases and J shed 3 bases, with 11 bases lying between them. In nucleotides, the CDR3 is TGTGCCAGCAGACCAGGGGAATACACCGGGGAGCTGTTTTTT. Protein: CASRPGEYTGELFF.

The CDR3 coding sequence is TGTGCCAGCAGCCTAGGGAGGGGGACAGGGGCCCTGGGCTACACCTTC. Encoded protein: CASSLGRGTGALGYTF. The chain has TRBV7-2 and TRBJ1-2; 10 nucleotides match TRBD1. V trimming: 5 bases; J trimming: 8 bases; junction bases outside the gene matches: 14. The CDR3 is 16 amino acids. The germline V gene encodes CDR1 SGHTA and CDR2 FQGNSA.

This chain joins TRBV13 and TRBJ2-5, with D possibly TRBD1 on 6 matching bases. Germline V lookup: CDR1 PRHDT, CDR2 FYEKMQ (reference sequence). There are 14 residues in the CDR3. V gave up 3 bases and J gave up 0 bases, with 8 bases separating them. The CDR3 is CASSFDRYQETQYF. The CDR3 DNA is TGTGCCAGCAGCTTCGACAGGTACCAAGAGACCCAGTACTTC.

Turning to this clone: The same CDR3 is also encoded by other DNA sequences in this sample. The rearrangement joins TRBV25-1 to TRBJ1-2, with a tentative D call TRBD1 (6 bases). This CDR3 contains 14 residues. The germline gives CDR1 MGHDK, CDR2 SYGVNS. The V and J ends lost 5 bases and 0 bases respectively, with 10 bases between them. Here the CDR3 reads CASSRGGTNYGYTF. The DNA for the CDR3 is TGTGCCAGCAGTCGTGGGGGCACTAACTATGGCTACACCTTC.

This rearrangement joins TRBV5-1 to TRBJ2-5; 11 nucleotides line up with TRBD2. The V gene's germline CDR1 is SGHRS and CDR2 YFSETQ. V lost 0 bases to trimming and J lost 5 bases; unmatched junction nucleotides: 0. The CDR3 consists of 14 residues. CDR3 DNA sequence: TGCGCCAGCAGCTTGGGGACTAGCGGGGAGACCCAGTACTTC. It yields the protein CASSLGTSGETQYF.

This chain connects TRBV10-1 to TRBJ2-1, with a tentative D call TRBD1 (6 bases). The CDR3 loop spans 14 amino acids. V lost 2 bases, J lost 7 bases, and 12 bases lay in between. Germline CDR1 and CDR2: WNHNN and SYGVQD (reference sequence). Written as DNA, the CDR3 is TGCGCCAGCAGTGAGGGGGGCCCCCAAAATGAGCAGTTCTTC. Translated, it gives CASSEGGPQNEQFF.

This clone has just one count. The chain carries TRBV6-5 and TRBJ1-5; TRBD1 matches at 7 bases. The J segment lost 3 bases and the V segment lost 0 bases, leaving 5 bases of the junction unmatched. The CDR3 contains 16 residues. CDR1 MNHEY and CDR2 SVGAGI come from the germline V gene. In DNA, the CDR3 is TGTGCCAGCAGTTACTCGGCCGGACAGGTCAATCAGCCCCAGCATTTT. It is translated as CASSYSAGQVNQPQHF.

This chain connects TRBV10-2 to TRBJ1-2; the D gene is possibly TRBD1 (5 bases). CDR1 is WSHSY and CDR2 is SAAADI in the germline V gene. V shed 6 bases and J shed 5 bases, with 19 bases lying between them. The CDR3 spans 15 residues. CDR3 bases: TGCGCCAGCAGGGACCCCCGGGGGGGTAGGTATGGCTACACCTTC. Residues: CASRDPRGGRYGYTF.

The chain couples TRBV7-9 to TRBJ1-1, with no clear D. With 5 bases removed from V and 5 bases from J, the gap between germline ends came to 9 bases. Per germline, CDR1 SEHNR and CDR2 FQNEAQ (reference sequence). The CDR3 spans 12 residues. DNA of the CDR3: TGTGCCAGCAGCGTCAGCGGGACTGAAGCTTTCTTT. Translation gives CASSVSGTEAFF. The whole variable domain, filled in from reference TRBV7-9 and TRBJ1-1, reads DTGVSQNPRHKITKRGQNVTFRCDPISEHNRLYWYRQTLGQGPEFLTYFQNEAQLEKSRLLSDRFSAERPKGSFSTLEIQRTEQGDSAMYLCASSVSGTEAFFGQGTRLTVV.

The V and J genes are TRBV27 and TRBJ1-5; D gene unclear. V lost 1 base and J 4 bases, leaving 8 bases between the germline ends. Looked up from germline, CDR1 is MNHEY and CDR2 is SMNVEV (reference sequence). The CDR3 totals 14 residues. CDR3 DNA sequence: TGTGCCAGCAGTTTATTCGTGGGTAATCAGCCCCAGCATTTT. Translating it yields CASSLFVGNQPQHF.

The chain recombines TRBV4-2 with TRBJ1-1, with D tentatively TRBD1 (5 bases). Germline V gene lookup returns CDR1 LGHNA and CDR2 YNFKEQ. The germline V and J ends were trimmed by 4 bases and 2 bases, with 14 bases remaining between them. The CDR3 totals 15 residues. CDR3 DNA: TGTGCCAGCAGCCCGATCTCCCAGGGCAACACTGAAGCTTTCTTT. This sequence encodes CASSPISQGNTEAFF.

This rearrangement joins TRBV6-2 or TRBV6-3 to TRBJ2-2; D remains ambiguous. Germline V CDR1 and CDR2: MNHEY, SVGEGT. V was clipped by 4 bases and J by 4 bases, with 13 bases between them. The CDR3 totals 15 residues. The CDR3, as DNA: TGTGCCAGCAGTTTGCTAACAAGTCTCACCGGGGAGCTGTTTTTT. Protein sequence: CASSLLTSLTGELFF.

The V call is TRBV24-1, the J call TRBJ1-1; 7 bases match TRBD1. CDR1 and CDR2 (germline): KGHDR, SFDVKD. CDR3 size: 13 residues. J gave up 6 bases and V 4 bases, and 4 bases lay outside the gene matches. The CDR3 protein is CATSDGDSPEAFF. The DNA for the CDR3 is TGTGCCACCAGTGACGGGGACAGCCCTGAAGCTTTCTTT.

The chain joins TRBV5-1 to TRBJ1-1, with D unclear. V lost 0 bases and J 7 bases, leaving 16 bases between the germline ends. The V gene's germline CDR1 is SGHRS and CDR2 YFSETQ. The CDR3 extends over 15 amino acids. The CDR3 region has the DNA TGCGCCAGCAGCTTGGGCCACGCGGATTTGATTGAAGCTTTCTTT. It is translated as CASSLGHADLIEAFF. Looking up the rest from reference TRBV5-1 and TRBJ1-1 gives the full variable domain: KAGVTQTPRYLIKTRGQQVTLSCSPISGHRSVSWYQQTPGQGLQFLFEYFSETQRNKGNFPGRFSGRQFSNSRSEMNVSTLELGDSALYLCASSLGHADLIEAFFGQGTRLTVV.

This clone occurred once. This chain links TRBV11-2 with TRBJ1-3, with TRBD1 as a possible D gene (5 bases). The CDR3 is 17 amino acids. The ends were cut back, 3 bases at V and 0 bases at J, with 15 bases in the middle. Per the germline V gene, CDR1 is SGHAT and CDR2 is FQNNGV. The CDR3 DNA reads as TGTGCCAGCAGCTTTTGGGGCAGGTGGAGCTCTGGAAACACCATATATTTT. Protein sequence: CASSFWGRWSSGNTIYF. Together with reference TRBV11-2 and TRBJ1-3, the CDR3 gives the full variable domain: EAGVAQSPRYKIIEKRQSVAFWCNPISGHATLYWYQQILGQGPKLLIQFQNNGVVDDSQLPKDRFSAERLKGVDSTLKIQPAKLEDSAVYLCASSFWGRWSSGNTIYFGEGSWLTVV.

CDR3 bases: TGTGCCAGCTCACCTGGACAGGGGCCGTTCGGCTACACCTTC. Its protein is CASSPGQGPFGYTF. The chain carries TRBV18 and TRBJ1-2; 9 bases are a match to TRBD1. This CDR3 has 14 residues. The germline V gene encodes CDR1 KGHSH and CDR2 LQKENI. V shed 3 bases and J 8 bases; nucleotides not matched to a gene: 7.